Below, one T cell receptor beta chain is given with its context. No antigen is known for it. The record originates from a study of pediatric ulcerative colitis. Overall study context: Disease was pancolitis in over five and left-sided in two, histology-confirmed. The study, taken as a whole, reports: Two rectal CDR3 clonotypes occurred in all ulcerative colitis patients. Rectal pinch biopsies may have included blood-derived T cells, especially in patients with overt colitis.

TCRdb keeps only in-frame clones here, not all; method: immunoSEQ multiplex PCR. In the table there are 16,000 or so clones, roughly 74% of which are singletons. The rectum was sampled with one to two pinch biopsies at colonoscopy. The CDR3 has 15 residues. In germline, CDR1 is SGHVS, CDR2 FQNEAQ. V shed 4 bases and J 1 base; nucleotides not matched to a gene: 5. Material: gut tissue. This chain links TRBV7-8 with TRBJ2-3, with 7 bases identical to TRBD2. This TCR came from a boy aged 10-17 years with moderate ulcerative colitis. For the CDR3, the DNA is TGTGCCAGCAGCTCATTGGGGGGGGGCACAGATACGCAGTATTTT. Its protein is CASSSLGGGTDTQYF.